These 4 T cell receptor beta chains share one sample of origin, sequenced in a study of blood T cells in healthy people across ages. Through a sample-barcoded 5' primer and a J-beta primer mix, a second PCR was run for roughly 6 to 11 cycles. TCRdb processed the 5' RACE reads anew with MiXCR; each CDR3 protein has one entry. The sample lists approximately 900,000 distinct CDR3 sequences; just under 30% were seen once. These data are also associated with another study on T cells of mothers and their children.

Sequenced: blood. Receptors originate from a woman aged 40 to 49 in good health.

This clonotype has at least ten counts. The V call is TRBV19, the J call TRBJ1-2, with D possibly being TRBD1 (5 bases). V was pared by 7 bases and J by 2 bases, with 14 bases between. This CDR3 region has 14 residues. In germline, CDR1 is LNHDA, CDR2 SQIVND (reference sequence). The CDR3 sequence is CASTTLDSNYGYTF. The DNA of the CDR3 is TGTGCCAGTACAACCTTAGACAGCAACTATGGCTACACCTTC.

This clonotype was recorded many times. V gene TRBV11-2 combines with J gene TRBJ1-1; D not certain. The V gene lost 2 bases and the J gene lost 1 base, with 8 bases spanning the gap. Germline V CDR1 and CDR2: SGHAT, FQNNGV. The CDR3 length is 14 residues. The CDR3 DNA reads TGTGCCAGCAGCTTACAAAGACGGAACACTGAAGCTTTCTTT. It is translated as CASSLQRRNTEAFF.

This clonotype came up many times. The genes are TRBV3-1 and TRBJ2-7; possible D gene TRBD1, 5 bases. There are 14 residues in the CDR3. From germline, CDR1 is LGHDT and CDR2 YNNKEL (reference sequence). V was clipped by 0 bases and J by 6 bases, with 12 bases between them. The CDR3 spells CASSQDPRVREQYF. CDR3 DNA sequence: TGTGCCAGCAGCCAAGATCCCAGGGTTCGCGAGCAGTACTTC.

This clonotype was found a few times. The rearrangement uses TRBV7-2 and TRBJ2-1; TRBD1 agrees at 7 bases. Germline V gene data show CDR1 as SGHTA and CDR2 as FQGNSA. This CDR3 is 14 amino acids long. J lost 7 bases, V lost 4 bases, and 7 bases had no gene match. CDR3 nucleotide sequence: TGTGCCAGCAGCTCTGGGACAGTTCAGAATGAGCAGTTCTTC. It codes for CASSSGTVQNEQFF.